This entry is about one T cell receptor (beta chain). This record comes from a study of blood T cell repertoires in COVID-19. Per the original data handling: It was from reference gene primer amplification that nucleated cell counts were estimated. Assay: immunoSEQ multiplex PCR; the TCRdb copy retains only in-frame clones and omits some. Clone size and the V and J calls come from that table; the DNA yielded D and trimming. The table lists approximately 470,000 clones, approximately 85% of them singletons. The CDR3 totals 16 residues. V gave up 5 bases and J gave up 1 base, with 17 bases separating them. Germline loops: CDR1 MNHEY, CDR2 SMNVEV (reference sequence).

The chain joins TRBV27 to TRBJ1-2, with D perhaps matching TRBD1 (6 bases). The TCR was taken from a human donor in a cohort sampled during active COVID-19. Sequencing was carried out using peripheral blood. The CDR3 region has the DNA TGTGCCAGCAGTGCGCTCAGAGGACAGTTTAACTATGGCTACACCTTC. It translates to CASSALRGQFNYGYTF.